These 8 T cell receptor beta chains originate from one sample sequenced in a study of CD8 T cells in Susac syndrome. Roughly 0.45 to 1 ug RNA was reverse transcribed with random hexamers. Each CDR3 protein is one row after TCRdb ran MiXCR on the immunoSEQ multiplex PCR reads. The sample lists 75,000 to 95,000 distinct CDR3 sequences; approximately 96% were seen once. Sequenced sample: CD8+ T cells from PBMCs. The receptors stem from a human donor with Susac syndrome.

This clonotype was observed a few times. The J gene is TRBJ2-7, the V gene TRBV20-1, with 10 bases aligning to TRBD2. CDR1 is DFQATT, CDR2 SNEGSKA, per germline (reference sequence). This CDR3 comprises 15 residues. The trim removed 5 bases at V and 2 bases at J, leaving 9 bases unmatched. This chain's CDR3 is CSASRRSGGTYEQYF. For the CDR3, the DNA is TGCAGTGCTTCTCGTCGTAGCGGGGGGACCTACGAGCAGTACTTC.

The genes are TRBV9 and TRBJ1-1; D unresolved. Germline V CDR1 and CDR2: SGDLS, YYNGEE. The germline V and J ends were trimmed by 3 bases and 4 bases, with 10 bases remaining between them. The CDR3 extends over 13 amino acids. CDR3 DNA sequence: TGTGCCAGCAGCGCTACGGTGGGCACTGAAGCTTTCTTT. Its protein product is CASSATVGTEAFF.

CDR3 sequence (DNA): TGTGCCAGCAGTTACTCGACGGCCACATTCCCGTACTTC. Protein: CASSYSTATFPYF. The rearrangement uses TRBV6-5 and TRBJ2-7; no definite D call. CDR1 and CDR2 from the germline V gene are MNHEY and SVGAGI. The CDR3 is 13 residues long. V was pared by 0 bases and J by 12 bases, with 15 bases between.

The gene calls are TRBV15 and TRBJ2-1; TRBD1 matches at 7 bases. With V trimmed by 0 bases and J by 2 bases, 7 bases remained unmatched. The CDR3 length is 17 residues. Looked up from germline, CDR1 is LNHNV and CDR2 is YYDKDF (reference sequence). The CDR3 is CATSRDPRTGAYNEQFF. The DNA for the CDR3 is TGTGCCACCAGCAGAGATCCGAGGACAGGCGCCTACAATGAGCAGTTCTTC.

The chain combines TRBV7-9 with TRBJ2-5; 9 nucleotides align to TRBD2. The CDR3 has 14 residues. V dropped 4 bases and J dropped 5; count of bases not matched to a gene: 5. Germline V gene lookup returns CDR1 SEHNR and CDR2 FQNEAQ (reference sequence). This CDR3 reads CASSSSGGMETQYF. The CDR3 DNA is TGTGCCAGCAGCTCCAGCGGGGGGATGGAGACCCAGTACTTC. The variable domain in full, completed from reference TRBV7-9 and TRBJ2-5, reads DTGVSQNPRHKITKRGQNVTFRCDPISEHNRLYWYRQTLGQGPEFLTYFQNEAQLEKSRLLSDRFSAERPKGSFSTLEIQRTEQGDSAMYLCASSSSGGMETQYFGPGTRLLVL.

A few counts support this clonotype. This chain links TRBV4-1 with TRBJ1-1; no firm D call. The CDR3 covers 15 residues. V was clipped by 6 bases and J by 1 base, with 15 bases between them. CDR1 and CDR2 from the germline V gene are MGHRA and YSYEKL. CDR3: CASSPREFGNTEAFF. The DNA for the CDR3 is TGCGCCAGCAGTCCAAGAGAGTTCGGGAACACTGAAGCTTTCTTT.

This sequence joins TRBV12-3 or TRBV12-4 and TRBJ1-1; D might be TRBD1 (5 bases). V was shortened by 7 bases and J by 5 bases, with 17 bases between the two germline ends. The CDR3 contains 14 residues. CDR3 protein: CASTHPGRGTEAFF. DNA of the CDR3: TGTGCCAGCACCCACCCAGGGAGAGGTACTGAAGCTTTCTTT.

The chain links TRBV5-1 to TRBJ2-5; 10 bases line up with TRBD1. This CDR3 comprises 16 residues. V was pared by 6 bases and J by 1 base, with 9 bases of the junction left unmatched. Germline V CDR1 and CDR2: SGHRS, YFSETQ. CDR3: CASNVGTGDGQETQYF. As DNA, the CDR3 is TGCGCCAGCAACGTTGGGACAGGGGACGGCCAAGAGACCCAGTACTTC.